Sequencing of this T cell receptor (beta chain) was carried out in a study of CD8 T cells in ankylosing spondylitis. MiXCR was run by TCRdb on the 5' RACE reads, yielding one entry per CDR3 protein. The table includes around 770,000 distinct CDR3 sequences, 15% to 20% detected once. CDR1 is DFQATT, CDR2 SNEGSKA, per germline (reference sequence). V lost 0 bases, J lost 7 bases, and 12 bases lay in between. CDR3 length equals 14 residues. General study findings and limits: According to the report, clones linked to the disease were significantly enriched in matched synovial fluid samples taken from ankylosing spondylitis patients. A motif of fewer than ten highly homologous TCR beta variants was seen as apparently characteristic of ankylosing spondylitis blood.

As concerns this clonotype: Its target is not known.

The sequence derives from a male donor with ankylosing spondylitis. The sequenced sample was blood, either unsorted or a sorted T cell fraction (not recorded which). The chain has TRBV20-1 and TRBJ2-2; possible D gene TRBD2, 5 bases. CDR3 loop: CSARDSRRSGELFF. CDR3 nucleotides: TGCAGTGCTAGAGATTCGAGGAGGAGCGGGGAGCTGTTTTTT.